This T cell receptor beta chain was profiled in a study of T cell responses to AZD1222 COVID-19 vaccine. Study-level points and caveats: Among the donors, most were white British and more were female, and clonal diversity was possibly underestimated.

Libraries were prepared by immunoSEQ multiplex PCR; TCRdb keeps only in-frame clonotypes and omits some of them. The repertoire holds 130,000 to 150,000 clones, with roughly 91% as singletons. Comment on this clone: Its antigen is not identified.

This CDR3 has 14 amino acids. Trimming took off 4 bases at V and 6 bases at J, with 13 bases between the two ends. Germline V gives CDR1 LNHDA, CDR2 SQIVND (reference sequence). This sequence was found in an adult in good health. The sequenced sample was peripheral blood, obtained on day 0 of AZD1222 vaccination. This sequence joins TRBV19 and TRBJ2-1; D is possibly TRBD1 or TRBD2 (7 bases each). CDR3 sequence reads: CASSRQGGFNEQFF. CDR3 nucleotides: TGTGCCAGTAGTAGACAGGGAGGGTTCAATGAGCAGTTCTTC. Complete variable domain (other parts from reference TRBV19 and TRBJ2-1): DGGITQSPKYLFRKEGQNVTLSCEQNLNHDAMYWYRQDPGQGLRLIYYSQIVNDFQKGDIAEGYSVSREKKESFPLTVTSAQKNPTAFYLCASSRQGGFNEQFFGPGTRLTVL.